This TCR beta chain was recovered during a study of technical replicates of blood from several donors. This clone showed up just once. Clones were sequenced by immunoSEQ multiplex PCR, and TCRdb holds only the in-frame ones, with some missing. This sample yields around 70,000 clones, of which roughly 97% are seen a single time; approximately 0.28% belongs to the top ten. The CDR3 extends over 14 amino acids. The TCR comes from a human donor in good health. The rearrangement uses TRBV1 and TRBJ2-1; the table's D call, TRBD2, has no DNA check behind it. TRBV1 is tagged as a pseudogene. Sequenced sample: T cells isolated from PBMCs. The CDR3 DNA follows: TGCACCAGCAGCCCGGCCGGGGGACACAATGAGCAGTTCTTC. Amino acids: CTSSPAGGHNEQFF.